This entry lists 19 T cell receptor beta chains sequenced from one sample in a study of blood T cells in healthy people across ages. With a J-beta primer mix and a sample-barcoded 5' primer, a second PCR ran 7 to 11 cycles. TCRdb called the 5' RACE reads again in MiXCR, with one record for every CDR3 protein. Of under 2,000,000 distinct CDR3 sequences in the sample, approximately 50% were seen once. The sample comprised blood. The receptors here all came from a woman in her forties in good health.

The rearrangement joins TRBV27 to TRBJ2-3; possible D gene TRBD2, 6 bases. Germline V gene lookup returns CDR1 MNHEY and CDR2 SMNVEV (reference sequence). The CDR3 is made up of 14 amino acids. V lost 8 bases and J lost 4, with 16 bases in between. The CDR3 reads CASATWGGADTQYF. Here the CDR3 DNA reads TGTGCCAGCGCGACGTGGGGAGGAGCAGATACGCAGTATTTT.

Only a few counts were recorded for this clonotype. V and J are TRBV5-5 and TRBJ2-7; D unresolved. The CDR3 has 15 residues. Trimming removed 5 bases at V and 3 bases at J, with 18 bases between. Germline lookup yields CDR1 SGHKS and CDR2 YYEKEE (reference sequence). The DNA for the CDR3 is TGTGCCAGCAGTGTTTTAGGAGAGACCCTCTACGAGCAGTACTTC. It yields the protein CASSVLGETLYEQYF.

The chain uses TRBV2 and TRBJ1-2; 8 bases map to TRBD1. The CDR3 extends over 13 amino acids. V dropped 8 bases and J dropped 3; count of bases not matched to a gene: 5. CDR1 SNHLY and CDR2 FYNNEI come from the germline V gene. The CDR3 region is CASGQGVDYGYTF. The CDR3 DNA is TGTGCCAGCGGACAGGGCGTCGACTATGGCTACACCTTC.

V is TRBV2 and J is TRBJ2-5; a possible D gene is TRBD2 (5 bases). The germline V gene has CDR1 SNHLY and CDR2 FYNNEI. V lost 0 bases to trimming and J lost 2 bases, with 10 bases between them. The CDR3 has 15 amino acids. This CDR3 is CASSEASGKQETQYF. The CDR3 nucleotides are TGTGCCAGCAGTGAAGCTTCCGGGAAACAAGAGACCCAGTACTTC. The full variable domain, in which reference TRBV2 and TRBJ2-5 provide the parts outside the CDR3, is EPEVTQTPSHQVTQMGQEVILRCVPISNHLYFYWYRQILGQKVEFLVSFYNNEISEKSEIFDDQFSVERPDGSNFTLKIRSTKLEDSAMYFCASSEASGKQETQYFGPGTRLLVL.

The chain recombines TRBV14 with TRBJ1-3, with D maybe TRBD1 (6 bases). V lost 1 base to trimming and J lost 1 base, with 14 bases between them. The CDR3 sequence is 17 residues long. Germline V gives CDR1 SGHDN, CDR2 FVKESK. The CDR3: CASSQATHRASGNTIYF. In DNA, the CDR3 is TGTGCCAGCAGCCAAGCCACGCACAGGGCGTCTGGAAACACCATATATTTT.

This clonotype was seen a few times. J is TRBJ2-6 and V is TRBV20-1; no clear D gene. Germline CDR1 and CDR2: DFQATT and SNEGSKA (reference sequence). There are 12 residues in the CDR3. V was pared by 2 bases and J by 8 bases, with 7 bases between. CDR3 sequence: CSARNLPNVLTF. For the CDR3, the DNA is TGCAGTGCTAGAAATCTCCCCAACGTCCTGACTTTC.

This clonotype was seen only a few times. The chain has TRBV6-2 or TRBV6-3 and TRBJ2-1, with TRBD2 identical over 10 bases. The trim removed 10 bases at V and 5 bases at J, leaving 5 bases unmatched. Germline V gene sequence: CDR1 MNHEY, CDR2 SVGEGT. The CDR3 loop spans 13 amino acids. The DNA for the CDR3 is TGTGCCACCGAAGCGGGGGGGGACAATGAGCAGTTCTTC. Translated: CATEAGGDNEQFF.

The chain combines TRBV12-3 or TRBV12-4 with TRBJ2-7; D is ambiguous. This CDR3 region has 10 residues. V lost 7 bases and J lost 2, with 3 bases in between. Here the CDR3 reads CASNPYEQYF. Here the CDR3 DNA reads TGTGCCAGCAACCCCTACGAGCAGTACTTC.

This rearrangement joins TRBV6-5 to TRBJ2-1, with D perhaps TRBD2 (7 bases). V lost 8 bases and J 6 bases, leaving 17 bases between the germline ends. This CDR3 region has 14 residues. Germline CDR1 reads MNHEY; CDR2 reads SVGAGI. The CDR3 is CASGASGGLNEQFF. For the CDR3, the DNA is TGTGCCAGCGGGGCGTCCGGGGGGCTCAATGAGCAGTTCTTC.

This sequence joins TRBV14 and TRBJ2-3; tentatively, D is TRBD2 (6 bases). This CDR3 region has 16 residues. CDR1 SGHDN and CDR2 FVKESK come from the germline V gene. With 3 bases removed from V and 0 bases from J, the gap between germline ends came to 13 bases. In nucleotides, the CDR3 is TGTGCCAGCAGCCAGGGGATGGCGGGGAGCACAGATACGCAGTATTTT. Translation gives CASSQGMAGSTDTQYF. The variable domain in full, completed from reference TRBV14 and TRBJ2-3, reads EAGVTQFPSHSVIEKGQTVTLRCDPISGHDNLYWYRRVMGKEIKFLLHFVKESKQDESGMPNNRFLAERTGGTYSTLKVQPAELEDSGVYFCASSQGMAGSTDTQYFGPGTRLTVL.

The rearrangement uses TRBV7-9 and TRBJ1-2, with 8 bases that match TRBD1. Germline V CDR1 and CDR2: SEHNR, FQNEAQ (reference sequence). The CDR3 contains 18 residues. V gave up 5 bases and J gave up 5 bases; unmatched junction bases: 19. CDR3 bases: TGTGCCAGCAGCATAGTGACTATAGGGACAGGCGTCAAATATGGCTACACCTTC. Translating gives CASSIVTIGTGVKYGYTF.

This clonotype has more than one count but fewer than ten. For the CDR3, the DNA is TGTGCCACAGGACTATTTCAAGAGACCCAGTACTTC. It translates to CATGLFQETQYF. The chain is built from TRBV2 and TRBJ2-5; a weak D match, TRBD2 (6 bases). The CDR3 runs to 12 residues. Germline lookup yields CDR1 SNHLY and CDR2 FYNNEI. The V and J ends lost 10 bases and 2 bases respectively, with 11 bases between them. The whole variable domain, remainder taken from reference TRBV2 and TRBJ2-5, is EPEVTQTPSHQVTQMGQEVILRCVPISNHLYFYWYRQILGQKVEFLVSFYNNEISEKSEIFDDQFSVERPDGSNFTLKIRSTKLEDSAMYFCATGLFQETQYFGPGTRLLVL.

The chain uses TRBV12-3 or TRBV12-4 and TRBJ1-4; D gene unclear. V shed 5 bases and J shed 8 bases, with 15 bases lying between them. CDR3 size: 14 residues. The CDR3 here is CASSERVIGEKLFF. CDR3 DNA sequence: TGTGCCAGCAGTGAACGGGTGATCGGGGAAAAACTGTTTTTT.

Note on this clonotype: A read error may account for a junction end that differs from germline. The genes are TRBV10-2 and TRBJ2-1; D might be TRBD2 (5 bases). Germline V gene sequence: CDR1 WSHSY, CDR2 SAAADI. The CDR3 spans 11 residues. DNA for the CDR3: TGCGCCAGCAATGAGCGGTCGGAGCAGTTCTTC. Amino acid sequence: CASNERSEQFF.

This chain uses TRBV7-3 with TRBJ2-3, with a tentative D call TRBD2 (6 bases). V shed 1 base and J shed 2 bases, with 10 bases lying between them. The CDR3 is 15 residues long. Germline loops: CDR1 SGHTA, CDR2 FQGTGA. CDR3 loop: CASSLIGGDTDTQYF. The CDR3 DNA follows: TGTGCCAGCAGCTTAATCGGGGGAGACACAGATACGCAGTATTTT.

J is TRBJ2-3 and V is TRBV20-1, with TRBD2 matching over 8 bases. V lost 1 base to trimming and J lost 5 bases; unmatched junction nucleotides: 5. In germline, CDR1 is DFQATT, CDR2 SNEGSKA (reference sequence). CDR3 size: 14 residues. The CDR3 here is CSARVGGARDTQYF. The CDR3 DNA reads TGCAGTGCTAGAGTCGGGGGGGCGAGAGATACGCAGTATTTT.

On this clonotype: At one of its ends the junction is not consistent with the germline gene, which may arise from a read error. The chain combines TRBV25-1 with TRBJ2-5; 7 bases align to TRBD2. This CDR3 spans 13 amino acids. Germline assignment: CDR1 MGHDK and CDR2 SYGVNS. CDR3 nucleotides: TGTGCCAGCAAGGGGACGGGAGGAGAGACCCAGAACTTC. It translates to CASKGTGGETQNF.

CDR3 amino acids: CSVVRAGGADTQYF. The CDR3 DNA sequence: TGCAGCGTTGTTCGGGCAGGGGGCGCAGATACGCAGTATTTT. V gene TRBV29-1 combines with J gene TRBJ2-3; 8 nucleotides line up with TRBD1. With 4 bases clipped from V and 4 bases from J, the junction kept 7 bases outside the gene matches. The CDR3 is 14 residues long. In germline, CDR1 is SQVTM, CDR2 ANQGSEA.

The chain has TRBV7-2 and TRBJ2-6; D unclear. The CDR3 length is 17 residues. Germline V lookup: CDR1 SGHTA, CDR2 FQGNSA. Trimming stripped 0 bases from V and 2 bases from J, with 11 bases between. The CDR3 here is CASSLAGLVPGANVLTF. As DNA, the CDR3 is TGTGCCAGCAGCTTAGCGGGGTTAGTTCCTGGGGCCAACGTCCTGACTTTC.